This T cell receptor (beta chain) was captured in a study of T cell responses to AZD1222 COVID-19 vaccine. Notes on the study in general: Along spike, vaccine-associated CD4 TCRs were found throughout, with dominance at 160-218 and 743-854.

With respect to this clone: Antigen specificity is unknown.

V shed 1 base and J 5 bases; nucleotides not matched to a gene: 6. The CDR3 loop spans 15 amino acids. The germline gives CDR1 SGHNT, CDR2 YYREEE (reference sequence). Assay: immunoSEQ multiplex PCR; the TCRdb copy retains only in-frame clones and omits some. Found here are over 150,000 clones, about 91% of them singletons; the top ten hold less than 0.55%. V usage is TRBV5-4 and J usage is TRBJ2-1; 7 positions agree with TRBD2. The sample consisted of peripheral blood, taken on day 0 of AZD1222 vaccination. The sequence derives from an adult in good health. This CDR3 reads CASSLPAGDHNEQFF. CDR3 in DNA: TGTGCCAGCAGCTTGCCGGCGGGAGACCACAATGAGCAGTTCTTC.